This TCR beta chain came from a study of cytomegalovirus exposure and HLA in healthy donors. In the study overall: Out of 300 to 500 genotyped donors, less than 90% belonged to the Caucasian-associated ancestry cluster. Notes on the study in general: Later, an analysis showed that TCR beta chains associated with HLA were more clonally expanded than others that were equally common. The study listed approximately 160 cytomegalovirus-associated TCR beta chains.

On this clone itself: As yet, its antigen is unknown.

Germline CDR1 reads SQVTM; CDR2 reads ANQGSEA. Trimming pared 6 bases from V and 1 base from J, leaving 6 bases between. This CDR3 spans 11 amino acids. The PCR contained 60 Vbeta and 13 Jbeta primers. Method: immunoSEQ multiplex PCR; TCRdb's copy keeps in-frame clones and lacks some. The sample lists 84,000 or so clones, less than 65% occurring once. This TCR derives from a woman aged 30 to 39 in good health and CMV-seropositive. The chain carries TRBV29-1 and TRBJ1-1; D is unclear. Sample: PBMCs. As DNA, the CDR3 is TGCAGCGTGGAGGGGAACACTGAAGCTTTCTTT. This encodes CSVEGNTEAFF.